This T cell receptor beta chain was documented in a study of Graves' ophthalmopathy and Graves' hyperthyroidism. Whole-study context: Before any treatment was given, at initial diagnosis, peripheral blood was collected. Overall study results and limits: Its predictions of ophthalmopathy progression gave the model approximately 65% sensitivity and approximately 72% specificity.

This clonotype was counted many times. Its antigen is unidentified. Amplification targeted the TCR beta CDR3 regions, with RNA transcripts as the source material. RT-PCR with HTBI primers came first, then second-round multiplex PCR. Each CDR3 protein is one row after TCRdb ran MiXCR on the multiplex PCR reads. The sample includes about 400,000 distinct CDR3 sequences, around 17% of them seen just once. The origin of this receptor is a woman under 30 with Graves' ophthalmopathy. The material sequenced was peripheral blood.

CDR3 sequence (DNA): TGTGCCAGCAGAGGACAGATGAACACTGAAGCTTTCTTT. This translates into CASRGQMNTEAFF. The chain is built from TRBV12-3 or TRBV12-4 and TRBJ1-1, with D perhaps TRBD1 (6 bases). CDR3 size: 13 residues. The V gene lost 6 bases and the J gene lost 0 bases, with 8 bases spanning the gap.